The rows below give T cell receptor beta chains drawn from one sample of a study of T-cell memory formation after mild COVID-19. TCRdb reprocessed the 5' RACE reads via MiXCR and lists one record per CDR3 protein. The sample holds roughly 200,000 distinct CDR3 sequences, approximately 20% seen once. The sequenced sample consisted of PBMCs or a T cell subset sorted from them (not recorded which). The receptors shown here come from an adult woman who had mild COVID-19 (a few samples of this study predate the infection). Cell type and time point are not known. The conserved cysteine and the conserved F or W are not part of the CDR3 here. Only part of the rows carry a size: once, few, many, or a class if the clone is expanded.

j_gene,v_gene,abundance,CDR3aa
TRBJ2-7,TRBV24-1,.,ATSEAGGGDSYEQY
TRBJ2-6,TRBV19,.,ASSDRDRSYSGANVLT
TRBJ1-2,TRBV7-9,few,ASRAASYGYT
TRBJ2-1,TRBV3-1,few,ASGLHRGSSYNEQF
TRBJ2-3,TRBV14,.,ASSQAGEWGDTQY
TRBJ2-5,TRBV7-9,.,ASTPGVGDTQETQY
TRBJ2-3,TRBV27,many,ASSRRVSGASTDTQY
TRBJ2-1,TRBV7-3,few,ASSLTWTGAYNEQF
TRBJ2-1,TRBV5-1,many,ASSQTRGQGRVNEQF
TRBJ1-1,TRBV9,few,ASSFLDRAAEAF
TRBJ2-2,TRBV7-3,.,ASSLSGGILTGELF
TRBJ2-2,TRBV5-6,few,ASSLAGGQNTGELF
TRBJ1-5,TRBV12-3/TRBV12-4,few,ASSLTGGGQPQH
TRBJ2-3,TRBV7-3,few,ASSSRTGGEADTQY
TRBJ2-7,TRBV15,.,ATSRTLTGSYEQY
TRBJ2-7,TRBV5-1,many,ASSREGQSYEQY
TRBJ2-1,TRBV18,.,ASSPNQDNEQF
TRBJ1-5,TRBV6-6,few,ASSPMRGGQPQH
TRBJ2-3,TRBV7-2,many,ASSLRDRHTDTQY
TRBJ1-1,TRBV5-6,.,ASRFRALINTEAF
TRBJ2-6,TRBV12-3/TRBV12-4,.,ASSLGPGGQGGANVLT
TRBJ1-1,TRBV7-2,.,ASSLSGRGLDTEAF
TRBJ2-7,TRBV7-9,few,ASSQTTGRHEQY
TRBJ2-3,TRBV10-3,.,AISEFGEGSTDTQY
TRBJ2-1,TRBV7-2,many,ASSLVHAGGNEQF
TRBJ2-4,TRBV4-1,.,ASSQAQRTPNIQY
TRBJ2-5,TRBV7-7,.,ASSLAGPGETQY
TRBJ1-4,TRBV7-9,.,ASSNPGTGFEKLF
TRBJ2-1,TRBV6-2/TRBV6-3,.,ASSYGGTEQF
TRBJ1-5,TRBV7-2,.,ASSSSPTAYNQPQH
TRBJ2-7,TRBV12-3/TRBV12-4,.,ASRPGQVYEQY
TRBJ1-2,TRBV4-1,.,ASSRRDRADGYT
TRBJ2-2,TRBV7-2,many,ASSLLRGPHTGELF
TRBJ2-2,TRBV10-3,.,AIRGGNTGELF
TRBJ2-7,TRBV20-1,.,SARDRKRAHYEQY
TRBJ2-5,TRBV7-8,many,ASSSGRETQY
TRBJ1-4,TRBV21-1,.,ASSKWGNEKLF
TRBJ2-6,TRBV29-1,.,SVRFSGANVLT
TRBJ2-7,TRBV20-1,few,SAHLAGAGYEQY
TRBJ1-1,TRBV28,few,ASSLPVWGTRTEAF
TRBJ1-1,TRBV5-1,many,ASSYSGDTEAF
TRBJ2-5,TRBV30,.,ASTGVGKETQY
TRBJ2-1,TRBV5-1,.,ASSLGQGTAEQF
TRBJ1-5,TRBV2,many,ASSEAGRHQPQH
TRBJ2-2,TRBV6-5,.,ASSPASGSVGELF
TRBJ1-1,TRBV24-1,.,ATRDSMNTEAF
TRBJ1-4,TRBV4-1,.,ASSQVGTLLATNEKLF
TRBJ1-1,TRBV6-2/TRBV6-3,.,ASSYSVLGYTEAF
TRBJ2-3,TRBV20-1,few,SPVNGLAGEDTQY
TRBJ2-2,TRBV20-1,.,SARQAANTGELF
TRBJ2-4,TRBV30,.,AFGTENIQY
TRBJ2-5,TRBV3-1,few,ASSRDRRAETQY
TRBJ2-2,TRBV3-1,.,ASSQGPTKGNTGELF
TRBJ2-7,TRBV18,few,ASSPGGKGVTYEQY